Shown below are 6 T cell receptor beta chains from a single sample sequenced in a study of T-cell memory formation after mild COVID-19. MiXCR, applied by TCRdb to the 5' RACE reads, yields one record per CDR3 protein. The repertoire consists of approximately 290,000 distinct CDR3 sequences, with 19% occurring once and the leading ten covering under 25%. Sequences were obtained from PBMCs or a T cell subset sorted from them (not recorded which). Every receptor here comes from a man younger than 35 who had mild COVID-19 (a few samples of this study predate the infection). Cell type and time point are not known.

The genes are TRBV5-1 and TRBJ1-1; tentative D call: TRBD1 (5 bases). V lost 2 bases to trimming and J lost 4 bases, with 12 bases between them. The CDR3 spans 14 residues. Per germline, CDR1 SGHRS and CDR2 YFSETQ. The CDR3 DNA reads TGCGCCAGCAGCTTAGGGACGCAAGGCACTGAAGCTTTCTTT. Translated, it gives CASSLGTQGTEAFF.

On this clonotype itself: Because it lacks the conserved phenylalanine or tryptophan at the end, this CDR3 is likely a read error. The chain combines TRBV12-3 or TRBV12-4 with TRBJ2-7; 10 bases are a match to TRBD2. J lost 0 bases, V lost 5 bases, and 4 bases had no gene match. The CDR3 loop spans 15 amino acids. The CDR3 DNA reads TGTGCCAGCAGTACCGGGACTAGCGCCTCCTACGAGCAGTACTTA. This sequence encodes CASSTGTSASYEQYL.

This clonotype came up a few times. The V gene is TRBV12-3 or TRBV12-4, the J gene TRBJ1-1, with 8 bases lining up with TRBD1. The CDR3 has 14 residues. J was trimmed by 1 base and V by 6 bases; bases with no gene match: 4. CDR3 DNA: TGTGCCAGCAGGCAAGGACAGGGGAACACTGAAGCTTTCTTT. It encodes CASRQGQGNTEAFF.

The chain couples TRBV5-6 to TRBJ1-2, with D unresolved. Germline loops: CDR1 SGHDT, CDR2 YYEEEE. There are 11 residues in the CDR3. The V gene lost 3 bases and the J gene lost 9 bases, with 9 bases spanning the gap. CDR3 protein: CASSSEVRYTF. CDR3 in DNA: TGTGCCAGCAGCTCGGAAGTCCGCTACACCTTC.

In nucleotides, the CDR3 is TGTGCCAGCTCACCACCAGGGGACGACGAGCAGTACTTC. It yields the protein CASSPPGDDEQYF. The rearrangement uses TRBV18 and TRBJ2-7; the D gene could be TRBD1 or TRBD2 (5 bases each). This CDR3 contains 13 residues. CDR1 is KGHSH, CDR2 LQKENI, per germline. Trimming cost V 0 bases and J 5 bases, with 8 bases left between them.

J is TRBJ2-1 and V is TRBV28; TRBD1 agrees at 7 bases. Germline V gene sequence: CDR1 MDHEN, CDR2 SYDVKM. Trimming cost V 3 bases and J 4 bases; bases outside gene matches: 9. CDR3 length equals 16 residues. This CDR3 reads CASSFAGTALYNEQFF. Here the CDR3 DNA reads TGTGCCAGCAGTTTTGCCGGGACAGCTCTGTACAATGAGCAGTTCTTC. Full variable domain (remainder filled in from reference TRBV28 and TRBJ2-1): DVKVTQSSRYLVKRTGEKVFLECVQDMDHENMFWYRQDPGLGLRLIYFSYDVKMKEKGDIPEGYSVSREKKERFSLILESASTNQTSMYLCASSFAGTALYNEQFFGPGTRLTVL.